Below are 11 T cell receptor beta chains sequenced from a single sample in a study of cytomegalovirus exposure and HLA in healthy donors. The primer mix had 60 Vbeta and 13 Jbeta primers. Sequenced by immunoSEQ multiplex PCR; TCRdb stores in-frame clones only, minus some. Of more than 100,000 clones detected, over 65% appear once; the ten largest clones hold less than 4%. The source material was PBMCs. All receptors come from a woman aged 25 to 39 in good health and CMV-seropositive.

This clone showed up just a few times. The V and J genes are TRBV10-1 and TRBJ1-5, with D maybe TRBD1 (6 bases). V gave up 6 bases and J gave up 7 bases, with 16 bases separating them. CDR1 is WNHNN and CDR2 is SYGVQD in the germline V gene (reference sequence). The CDR3 spans 14 residues. CDR3 loop: CASRQQGRGQPQHF. CDR3 bases: TGCGCCAGCAGGCAACAGGGACGAGGCCAGCCCCAGCATTTT.

V and J are TRBV25-1 and TRBJ1-1; TRBD1 matches at 8 bases. From germline, CDR1 is MGHDK and CDR2 SYGVNS. V lost 6 bases and J lost 6; bases outside the gene matches: 9. The length of the CDR3 is 14 residues. CDR3 amino acids: CASSGDRGDAEAFF. In nucleotides, the CDR3 is TGTGCCAGCAGCGGAGACAGGGGAGATGCTGAAGCTTTCTTT.

The V and J genes are TRBV23-1 and TRBJ1-6; D gene unclear. TRBV23-1 is filed as an ORF, its function uncertain. This CDR3 is built from 16 residues. V shed 0 bases and J shed 3 bases, with 9 bases lying between them. The CDR3 sequence is CASSQSEAYYNSPLHF. The CDR3 bases are TGCGCCAGCAGTCAATCCGAGGCATACTATAATTCACCCCTCCACTTT.

The table lists this clone with a count of one. This chain uses TRBV2 with TRBJ2-5; 9 nucleotides agree with TRBD1. The CDR3 has 13 amino acids. The germline V gene encodes CDR1 SNHLY and CDR2 FYNNEI. V shed 8 bases, J shed 4 bases, and the junction held 5 bases outside the gene matches. For the CDR3, the DNA is TGTGCCAGCTGCCGACAGGGGGGAGAGACCCAGTACTTC. Amino acids: CASCRQGGETQYF.

V gene TRBV19 combines with J gene TRBJ2-7; the match to TRBD2 covers 11 bases. The ends lost 5 bases at V and 3 bases at J; junction bases unmatched: 6. Germline V gives CDR1 LNHDA, CDR2 SQIVND (reference sequence). The CDR3 runs to 15 residues. DNA for the CDR3: TGTGCCAGTAGTCCTCTAGCGGGGGGCTTCTACGAGCAGTACTTC. It codes for CASSPLAGGFYEQYF.

The J gene is TRBJ2-6, the V gene TRBV11-2; tentatively, D is TRBD1 (6 bases). The V and J ends lost 5 bases and 1 base respectively, with 12 bases between them. CDR1 is SGHAT and CDR2 is FQNNGV in the germline V gene. The CDR3 is made up of 16 amino acids. CDR3 amino acids: CASSPGRGSGANVLTF. Written as DNA, the CDR3 is TGTGCCAGCAGCCCAGGCAGGGGTTCTGGGGCCAACGTCCTGACTTTC.

The chain combines TRBV7-9 with TRBJ2-3; D is possibly TRBD2 (6 bases). This CDR3 has 17 amino acids. Trimming removed 5 bases from V and 1 base from J, with 19 bases in between. The germline V gene has CDR1 SEHNR and CDR2 FQNEAQ (reference sequence). This CDR3 reads CASSIGLRGGGTDTQYF. The DNA for the CDR3 is TGTGCCAGCAGCATAGGATTAAGGGGCGGGGGCACAGATACGCAGTATTTT. The full variable domain, completed using reference TRBV7-9 and TRBJ2-3, is DTGVSQNPRHKITKRGQNVTFRCDPISEHNRLYWYRQTLGQGPEFLTYFQNEAQLEKSRLLSDRFSAERPKGSFSTLEIQRTEQGDSAMYLCASSIGLRGGGTDTQYFGPGTRLTVL.

The CDR3 here is CASSHQSNSPLHF. CDR3 nucleotide sequence: TGCGCCAGCAGCCATCAATCTAATTCACCCCTCCACTTT. This chain joins TRBV4-1 and TRBJ1-6, with unresolved D. V lost 3 bases to trimming and J lost 6 bases, with 6 bases between them. The germline V gene encodes CDR1 MGHRA and CDR2 YSYEKL. The CDR3 runs 13 residues.

V usage is TRBV2 and J usage is TRBJ2-7, with 7 bases lining up with TRBD2. The germline gives CDR1 SNHLY, CDR2 FYNNEI. The CDR3 loop spans 13 amino acids. The V gene end was trimmed by 7 bases and the J gene end by 5 bases; junction bases not matched to a gene: 8. DNA of the CDR3: TGTGCCAGCAATCAACGGGGAGGGGACGAGCAGTACTTC. Translation: CASNQRGGDEQYF.

This clone has at least ten counts. V is TRBV28 and J is TRBJ2-1; D not resolved. V lost 2 bases to trimming and J lost 10 bases, with 12 bases between them. Germline CDR1 is MDHEN and CDR2 is SYDVKM. The CDR3 is 13 amino acids. In DNA form, the CDR3 reads TGTGCCAGCAGTTTACAAGGATCCGGGGAGCAGTTCTTC. It is translated as CASSLQGSGEQFF. Drawing the rest from reference TRBV28 and TRBJ2-1, the complete variable domain is DVKVTQSSRYLVKRTGEKVFLECVQDMDHENMFWYRQDPGLGLRLIYFSYDVKMKEKGDIPEGYSVSREKKERFSLILESASTNQTSMYLCASSLQGSGEQFFGPGTRLTVL.

The chain carries TRBV27 and TRBJ2-3; 7 nucleotides align to TRBD1. Germline V CDR1 and CDR2: MNHEY, SMNVEV (reference sequence). J gave up 0 bases and V 5 bases, and 5 bases lay outside the gene matches. There are 15 residues in the CDR3. In DNA form, the CDR3 reads TGTGCCAGCAGTCCCGGGACAGTTAGCACAGATACGCAGTATTTT. As protein: CASSPGTVSTDTQYF.